This TCR beta chain is drawn from a study of T cells in Graves' hyperthyroidism and ophthalmopathy. Study-wide context: At the time of initial diagnosis and before any treatment, peripheral blood was collected. Findings of the study overall: Blood also held most thyroid clonotypes expanded beyond 0.001.

This clonotype was recorded a few times. What it recognizes is unknown. Germline loops: CDR1 DFQATT, CDR2 SNEGSKA (reference sequence). V dropped 1 base and J dropped 2 bases, with 13 bases sitting between them. The CDR3 covers 15 residues. Researchers took RNA transcripts and amplified the TCR beta CDR3 regions from them. RT-PCR in the first round (using the HTBI primer set) targeted the TCR CDR3. TCRdb itself ran the multiplex PCR reads through MiXCR, one entry per CDR3 protein. The sample records about 400,000 distinct CDR3 sequences, around an eighth being singletons. The material sequenced was blood. The sequence was obtained from a man between 50 and 59 years old with Graves' ophthalmopathy. The V and J genes are TRBV20-1 and TRBJ2-3; no definite D call. CDR3 sequence reads: CSARATAEITDTQYF. The CDR3 DNA is TGCAGTGCTAGAGCCACGGCGGAGATCACAGATACGCAGTATTTT.